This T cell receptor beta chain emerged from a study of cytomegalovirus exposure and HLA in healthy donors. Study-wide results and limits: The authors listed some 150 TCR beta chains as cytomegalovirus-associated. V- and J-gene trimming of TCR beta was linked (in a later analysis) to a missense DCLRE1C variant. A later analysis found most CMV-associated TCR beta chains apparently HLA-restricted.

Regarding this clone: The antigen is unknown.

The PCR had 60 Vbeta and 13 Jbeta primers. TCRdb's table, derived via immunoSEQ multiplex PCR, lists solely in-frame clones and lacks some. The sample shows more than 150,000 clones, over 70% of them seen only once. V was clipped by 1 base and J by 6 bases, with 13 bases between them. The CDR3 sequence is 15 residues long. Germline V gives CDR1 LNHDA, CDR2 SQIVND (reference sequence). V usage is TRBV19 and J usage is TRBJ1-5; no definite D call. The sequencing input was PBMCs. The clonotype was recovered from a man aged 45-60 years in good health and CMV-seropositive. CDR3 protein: CASSIGIGLPQPQHF. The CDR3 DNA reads TGTGCCAGTAGTATAGGAATTGGCCTGCCTCAGCCCCAGCATTTT.